This TCR beta chain was captured by sequencing in a study of cytomegalovirus exposure and HLA in healthy donors. General study points: In a later analysis, HLA-C alleles had the fewest associated TCRs, DRB1 alleles the most. Only CMV serostatus was available as immune exposure information.

V was pared by 0 bases and J by 2 bases, with 2 bases of the junction left unmatched. Per the germline V gene, CDR1 is SGHRS and CDR2 is YFSETQ. The CDR3 spans 14 residues. The PCR used 60 Vbeta and 13 Jbeta primers. Repertoires were generated with immunoSEQ multiplex PCR, while TCRdb's copy carries only in-frame clones and drops some. Of 150,000 to 200,000 clones detected, around 76% appear once; the ten largest clones hold 0.95% to 1.1%. This clone was counted between two and nine times. What it binds is unknown. This chain uses TRBV5-1 with TRBJ2-7; 7 positions match TRBD1. The sample taken for sequencing was PBMCs. The source of this sequence is a woman between 40 and 55 years old in good health and CMV-seronegative. In DNA form, the CDR3 reads TGCGCCAGCAGCTTGGAGCAGGGGGCCTACGAGCAGTACTTC. Translation gives CASSLEQGAYEQYF.